This is a list of T cell receptor beta chains from one sample in a study of OX40 agonist ivuxolimab in advanced cancers. Only in-frame clones appear in the TCRdb table, and some are missing; sequencing was by immunoSEQ multiplex PCR. Here the sample spans approximately 15,000 clones, 80% to 90% being singletons. The sample consisted of CD4+ or CD8+ T cells sorted from blood, taken in a trial of the OX40 agonist ivuxolimab. The receptor set was obtained from an adult with an advanced solid tumor such as melanoma, head and neck, liver or kidney cancer. The conserved cysteine and the conserved F or W are not part of the CDR3 here.

V gene	J gene	CDR3 protein
TRBV5-6	TRBJ2-7	APRYTSGYEQY
TRBV6-5	TRBJ2-1	ASSYLLAGNNEQF
TRBV19	TRBJ1-1	ASTLVMNTEAF
TRBV7-9	TRBJ2-1	ASSLVSRWDEQF
TRBV9	TRBJ1-3	ASGDNTIY
TRBV30	TRBJ1-1	AWIDFMNTEAF
TRBV4-3	TRBJ1-2	ASSQDITGRGYT
TRBV7-3	TRBJ2-3	ASSLLAGVDTQY
TRBV28	TRBJ1-3	ASSFGGSGNTIY
TRBV5-1	TRBJ2-7	ASSLAGVGSHEQY
TRBV7-2	TRBJ1-5	ASSPRTGSQGAQH
TRBV5-6	TRBJ1-5	ASSLRDSNQPQH
TRBV6-6	TRBJ1-1	ATLTPGWNTEAF
TRBV6-5	TRBJ1-6	ASSYVGPRGSPLH
TRBV6-1	TRBJ2-3	ASSEVAGKDTQY
TRBV28	TRBJ1-5	ASSSQVLPQH
TRBV10-3	TRBJ1-1	AISESTGGTEAF
TRBV6-4	TRBJ1-2	ASSDTNRGGGYT
TRBV7-2	TRBJ1-5	ASSFRSNQPQH
TRBV11-2	TRBJ2-1	ASSPRGGDHNEQF
TRBV15	TRBJ2-1	ATSRDLGLVNDEQF
TRBV4-1	TRBJ2-3	ASSQDPPSEITDTQY
TRBV29-1	TRBJ2-1	SVRAGWSYNEQF
TRBV4-3	TRBJ1-1	ASSQTGGNTEAF
TRBV4-1	TRBJ1-2	ASSQDGTGYYGYT
TRBV7-2	TRBJ2-1	ASRQLRGITYNEQF
TRBV7-3	TRBJ2-1	ASSPTLRGSGSYNEQF
TRBV7-3	TRBJ1-1	ASSSGPGTEAF
TRBV6-6	TRBJ2-7	ASSYKVDRENEQY
TRBV9	TRBJ2-2	ASSVVARNTGELF
TRBV27	TRBJ2-7	ASRGLADSYEQY
TRBV7-9	TRBJ1-3	ASSPMGSGNTIY
TRBV10-3	TRBJ1-2	AISGISGRANYGYT